This T cell receptor beta chain is from a study of CD8+CD57+ T cells in acquired aplastic anemia. Overall study context: DNA from sorted CD4+ and CD8+ cells averaged around 3.2 ug.

Turning to this clonotype: Its antigen is unidentified.

According to the study, genomic DNA was the template for TCR beta VDJ and CDR3 profiling. MiXCR, run by TCRdb on the reads, gives a single entry per CDR3 protein. The sample lists 200,000 to 300,000 distinct CDR3 sequences; roughly 82% were seen once. Study-level points and caveats: Patients and controls turned out to have roughly 29 CD8+ CDR3 sequences in common. Researchers reported that CD8+ Simpson's diversity was not significantly different in patients versus controls.

There are 10 residues in the CDR3. CDR1 SGHTA and CDR2 FQGTGA come from the germline V gene. Selection for sequencing was limited to patients who had shown CD8+CD57+ cell expansion by flow cytometry. The enrolled patients all had severe acquired aplastic anemia. Material: sorted CD4+, CD8+, or CD8+CD57+ T cells (not recorded which) from PBMCs. This clonotype originated in a human donor with aplastic anemia. The chain joins TRBV7-3 to TRBJ2-7; D remains ambiguous. Written as DNA, the CDR3 is TGTGCCAGCTCAATACACGACCAGGCCGTC. Translating it yields CASSIHDQAV.